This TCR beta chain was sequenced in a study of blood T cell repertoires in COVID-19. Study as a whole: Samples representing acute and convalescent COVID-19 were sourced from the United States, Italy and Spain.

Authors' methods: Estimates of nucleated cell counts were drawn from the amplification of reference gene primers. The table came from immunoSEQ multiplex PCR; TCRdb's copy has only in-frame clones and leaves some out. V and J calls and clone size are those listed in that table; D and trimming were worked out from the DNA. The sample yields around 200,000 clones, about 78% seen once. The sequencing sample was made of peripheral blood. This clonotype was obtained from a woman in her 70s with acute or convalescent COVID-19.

CDR3 bases: TGTGCCAGCAGCATCGCTAGCGGGAGTCCCCATGAGCAGTTCTTC. Residues: CASSIASGSPHEQFF. The genes are TRBV7-2 and TRBJ2-1; 10 bases agree with TRBD2. This CDR3 has 15 residues. Germline lookup yields CDR1 SGHTA and CDR2 FQGNSA. J gave up 8 bases and V 5 bases, and 9 bases lay outside the gene matches.